Presented here are 32 T cell receptor beta chains from one specimen sequenced in a study of PD-1 blockade in classical Hodgkin lymphoma. Relapse was seen in all patients after autologous stem cell transplantation, and brentuximab vedotin exposure was variable. The table came from immunoSEQ multiplex PCR; TCRdb's copy has only in-frame clones and leaves some out. The table has 60,000 or so clones, under 95% seen once; the top ten hold 9.7%. The material was peripheral blood mononuclear cells (PBMCs), obtained at baseline. All receptors come from a human donor with classical Hodgkin lymphoma.

The chain couples TRBV5-6 to TRBJ2-7; 8 bases align to TRBD1. Losses at the gene ends were 4 bases for V and 3 bases for J; bases not matched to a gene: 9. The germline V gene has CDR1 SGHDT and CDR2 YYEEEE. This CDR3 has 15 residues. CDR3 coding DNA: TGTGCCAGCAGCGAGGACAGGGACGGTTACTACGAGCAGTACTTC. This codes for CASSEDRDGYYEQYF.

This chain connects TRBV19 to TRBJ1-5; D not resolved. V lost 4 bases to trimming and J lost 0 bases, with 19 bases between them. The CDR3 totals 18 residues. In germline, CDR1 is LNHDA, CDR2 SQIVND (reference sequence). The CDR3 DNA reads TGTGCCAGTAGTAGATACGGTACCCCGGCGTATAGCAATCAGCCCCAGCATTTT. Translating it yields CASSRYGTPAYSNQPQHF.

The chain carries TRBV15 and TRBJ2-2, with 8 positions matching TRBD1. V shed 0 bases, J shed 6 bases, and the junction held 15 bases outside the gene matches. The CDR3 contains 19 residues. The V gene's germline CDR1 is LNHNV and CDR2 YYDKDF (reference sequence). This CDR3 reads CATSRDRRTGPGFSGELFF. In DNA form, the CDR3 reads TGTGCCACCAGCAGAGATCGCCGGACAGGGCCAGGCTTTTCCGGGGAGCTGTTTTTT.

The chain carries TRBV2 and TRBJ2-1, with 11 bases matching TRBD2. Germline V gene lookup returns CDR1 SNHLY and CDR2 FYNNEI. The trim removed 0 bases at V and 0 bases at J, leaving 4 bases unmatched. This CDR3 region has 18 residues. Here the CDR3 DNA reads TGTGCCAGCAGTGAAGCCTGGCTAGCGGGAGGCTCCTACAATGAGCAGTTCTTC. Amino acids: CASSEAWLAGGSYNEQFF.

This clone is judged medium-sized. The chain carries TRBV19 and TRBJ1-5; D is perhaps TRBD1 (6 bases). The CDR3 consists of 15 residues. Looked up from germline, CDR1 is LNHDA and CDR2 is SQIVND (reference sequence). The V gene lost 6 bases and the J gene lost 0 bases, with 12 bases spanning the gap. The CDR3 DNA sequence: TGTGCCAGTAGCCGGGACACCTATAGCAATCAGCCCCAGCATTTT. Translated, it gives CASSRDTYSNQPQHF.

This sequence joins TRBV4-2 and TRBJ2-3; TRBD2 might be the D (6 bases). V lost 1 base, J lost 5 bases, and 16 bases lay in between. The CDR3 is 16 residues long. Germline lookup yields CDR1 LGHNA and CDR2 YNFKEQ. CDR3 residues: CASSQVADLRGDTQYF. As DNA, the CDR3 is TGTGCCAGCAGCCAAGTAGCGGATCTGCGGGGAGATACGCAGTATTTT.

The V and J genes are TRBV2 and TRBJ2-7, with D tentatively TRBD2 (6 bases). Trimming stripped 8 bases from V and 2 bases from J, with 10 bases between. This CDR3 contains 12 residues. Germline-derived CDR1 and CDR2 are SNHLY and FYNNEI. The CDR3 DNA sequence: TGTGCCAGCCAGCGGGCCCCCTACGAGCAGTACTTC. It codes for CASQRAPYEQYF. Full variable domain (outside the CDR3, taken from reference TRBV2 and TRBJ2-7): EPEVTQTPSHQVTQMGQEVILRCVPISNHLYFYWYRQILGQKVEFLVSFYNNEISEKSEIFDDQFSVERPDGSNFTLKIRSTKLEDSAMYFCASQRAPYEQYFGPGTRLTVT.

The J gene is TRBJ2-1, the V gene TRBV19; 10 bases line up with TRBD2. This CDR3 region has 15 residues. Germline trimming cut 6 bases from V and 4 bases from J; bases unmatched to any gene: 6. From germline, CDR1 is LNHDA and CDR2 SQIVND (reference sequence). The CDR3 spells CASSLASGGYNEQFF. The CDR3 region has the DNA TGTGCCAGTAGCCTCGCTAGCGGGGGATACAATGAGCAGTTCTTC. The entire variable domain, with the rest obtained from reference TRBV19 and TRBJ2-1, is as follows: DGGITQSPKYLFRKEGQNVTLSCEQNLNHDAMYWYRQDPGQGLRLIYYSQIVNDFQKGDIAEGYSVSREKKESFPLTVTSAQKNPTAFYLCASSLASGGYNEQFFGPGTRLTVL.

This clone appeared a single time. This rearrangement joins TRBV7-8 to TRBJ1-6; TRBD1 is a possible D gene (5 bases). This CDR3 spans 13 amino acids. Germline CDR1 and CDR2: SGHVS and FQNEAQ. V lost 10 bases, J lost 6 bases, and 13 bases lay in between. The chain's CDR3 is CATNGGVNSPLHF. Written as DNA, the CDR3 is TGTGCCACCAACGGGGGGGTTAATTCACCCCTCCACTTT.

The V gene is TRBV9, the J gene TRBJ1-5; 7 bases align to TRBD1. The CDR3 length is 23 residues. V gave up 0 bases and J gave up 2 bases; unmatched junction bases: 26. Looked up from germline, CDR1 is SGDLS and CDR2 is YYNGEE. The CDR3 spells CASSVVGGSPSNINDRGNQPQHF. The CDR3 DNA reads as TGTGCCAGCAGCGTAGTCGGTGGAAGTCCTTCTAATATAAACGACAGGGGCAATCAGCCCCAGCATTTT.

This chain joins TRBV7-6 and TRBJ2-1; 7 bases agree with TRBD2. This CDR3 is 16 amino acids long. Trimming cost V 1 base and J 1 base; bases outside gene matches: 4. The germline V gene encodes CDR1 SGHVS and CDR2 FNYEAQ. CDR3 nucleotides: TGTGCCAGCAGCTTAGTCGGCGGGAGTTCCTACAATGAGCAGTTCTTC. It encodes CASSLVGGSSYNEQFF.

This clone was seen once. The chain couples TRBV5-8 to TRBJ2-3; 8 positions agree with TRBD2. The V gene end was trimmed by 2 bases and the J gene end by 4 bases; junction bases not matched to a gene: 3. This CDR3 is 14 amino acids long. The germline CDR1 and CDR2 sequences are SGHTS and YDEGEE. This CDR3 reads CASSLAGVADTQYF. The CDR3 DNA reads TGTGCCAGCAGCTTAGCGGGGGTGGCAGATACGCAGTATTTT.

This chain connects TRBV18 to TRBJ2-6; D possibly corresponds to TRBD2 (5 bases). From germline, CDR1 is KGHSH and CDR2 LQKENI. The CDR3 extends over 14 amino acids. The V gene lost 2 bases and the J gene lost 4 bases, with 6 bases spanning the gap. The CDR3 DNA reads as TGTGCCAGCTCACCAAGGGAGGGGGCCAACGTCCTGACTTTC. Protein product: CASSPREGANVLTF.

The V call is TRBV6-5, the J call TRBJ2-7; D not certain. CDR1 and CDR2 from the germline V gene are MNHEY and SVGAGI. CDR3 length equals 13 residues. V was pared by 0 bases and J by 7 bases, with 10 bases between. CDR3 sequence (DNA): TGTGCCAGCAGTTACTCGATGGTTAGGGAGCAGTACTTC. Translated: CASSYSMVREQYF.

The genes are TRBV6-6 and TRBJ1-5; tentatively, D is TRBD1 (6 bases). The CDR3 length is 13 residues. Germline V gene data show CDR1 as MNHNY and CDR2 as SVGAGI (reference sequence). V was cut by 6 bases and J by 4 bases, with 10 bases left in between. CDR3 sequence (DNA): TGTGCCAGCAGACAGGGCCCGAATCAGCCCCAGCATTTT. Translation gives CASRQGPNQPQHF.

The chain links TRBV13 to TRBJ1-2; unclear D gene. Germline-derived CDR1 and CDR2 are PRHDT and FYEKMQ (reference sequence). Trimming removed 6 bases at V and 1 base at J, with 12 bases between. The CDR3 totals 14 residues. CDR3 amino acids: CASSPGSFNYGYTF. CDR3 nucleotide sequence: TGTGCCAGCAGTCCGGGGTCCTTTAACTATGGCTACACCTTC.

This clone appeared a few times. This rearrangement joins TRBV10-3 to TRBJ1-1, with D unclear. Germline V CDR1 and CDR2: ENHRY, SYGVKD. This CDR3 is built from 13 residues. V dropped 11 bases and J dropped 0 bases, with 13 bases sitting between them. The CDR3 is CAESLSLNTEAFF. DNA for the CDR3: TGTGCCGAAAGTCTATCTTTGAACACTGAAGCTTTCTTT.

This clone was counted once. The V and J genes are TRBV4-1 and TRBJ2-5, with 7 bases lining up with TRBD1. The CDR3 contains 16 residues. Germline trimming cut 4 bases from V and 4 bases from J; bases unmatched to any gene: 12. CDR1 and CDR2 from the germline V gene are MGHRA and YSYEKL. The CDR3 sequence is CASSLRGGPGGETQYF. CDR3 coding DNA: TGCGCCAGCAGCCTCCGAGGGGGCCCCGGAGGAGAGACCCAGTACTTC.

This rearrangement joins TRBV21-1 to TRBJ2-1; TRBD2 is the table's D call and was not checked against the DNA. TRBV21-1 is noted as a pseudogene. The CDR3 is made up of 14 amino acids. CDR3 nucleotides: TGTGCCAGCAGGCTAGCGGGAGGGCCCGATGAGCAGTTCTTC. This gives the protein CASRLAGGPDEQFF.

The chain recombines TRBV4-1 with TRBJ2-7, with D hard to call. CDR1 is MGHRA, CDR2 YSYEKL, per germline. This CDR3 is built from 15 residues. Between the trimmed V and J ends, which lost 1 base and 0 bases, there was a span of 10 bases. In DNA, the CDR3 is TGCGCCAGCAGCCAAGCCATTGACACCTCCTACGAGCAGTACTTC. Translated: CASSQAIDTSYEQYF.

This chain joins TRBV6-4 and TRBJ1-3; no reliable D call. This CDR3 has 13 residues. Germline V lookup: CDR1 MRHNA, CDR2 SNTAGT. V lost 2 bases, J lost 2 bases, and 4 bases lay in between. CDR3 nucleotides: TGTGCCAGCAGTGACAGGCCTGGAAACACCATATATTTT. Translated: CASSDRPGNTIYF.

V usage is TRBV5-8 and J usage is TRBJ2-3, with 12 bases that match TRBD1. Germline V gene sequence: CDR1 SGHTS, CDR2 YDEGEE. The V segment lost 0 bases and the J segment 4 bases; nucleotides outside the gene matches: 3. The CDR3 is 16 residues long. The CDR3 nucleotides read TGTGCCAGCAGCTTGGTCGGGACAGGGGGCCCAGATACGCAGTATTTT. It encodes CASSLVGTGGPDTQYF. The full variable domain, rest sourced from reference TRBV5-8 and TRBJ2-3, is EAGVTQSPTHLIKTRGQQATLRCSPISGHTSVYWYQQALGLGLQFLLWYDEGEERNRGNFPPRFSGRQFPNYSSELNVNALELEDSALYLCASSLVGTGGPDTQYFGPGTRLTVL.

This chain uses TRBV6-1 with TRBJ2-2, with D possibly TRBD2 on 6 matching bases. Germline assignment: CDR1 MNHNS and CDR2 SASEGT. The V end lost 1 base, the J end lost 16 bases, and 13 bases lay between the germline ends. The CDR3 consists of 12 residues. In DNA, the CDR3 is TGTGCCAGCAGTGAAGGGAGGGCAGTTTCGTTTTTT. Translating it yields CASSEGRAVSFF.

This clone came up once. J is TRBJ1-5 and V is TRBV28; 7 bases are shared with TRBD1. The germline gives CDR1 MDHEN, CDR2 SYDVKM. J was trimmed by 4 bases and V by 3 bases; bases with no gene match: 6. This CDR3 spans 15 amino acids. DNA for the CDR3: TGTGCCAGCAGTTTTGGGGGGACAGTAAATCAGCCCCAGCATTTT. Its translation: CASSFGGTVNQPQHF.

The CDR3, as DNA: TGTGCCAGCTCACCAATCCCGAACAGCCCCTACGAGCAGTACTTC. Translating it yields CASSPIPNSPYEQYF. The rearrangement uses TRBV18 and TRBJ2-7, with D unresolved. The CDR3 sequence is 15 residues long. Germline CDR1 KGHSH, CDR2 LQKENI. V was shortened by 2 bases and J by 2 bases, with 13 bases between the two germline ends.

The V gene is TRBV2, the J gene TRBJ1-4; 7 positions agree with TRBD1. From germline, CDR1 is SNHLY and CDR2 FYNNEI. This CDR3 comprises 13 residues. V lost 10 bases and J lost 8; bases outside the gene matches: 10. The CDR3 loop reads CATRGGEGEKLFF. Written as DNA, the CDR3 is TGTGCCACTCGAGGGGGCGAGGGGGAAAAACTGTTTTTT.

This clone was detected only a few times. The rearrangement links TRBV10-2 to TRBJ1-6; 7 bases agree with TRBD1. The CDR3 length is 17 residues. The V gene's germline CDR1 is WSHSY and CDR2 SAAADI. The junction had 8 bases not matched to a gene; V was cut back by 3 bases and J by 3 bases. The CDR3 is CASSDRDSELYNSPLHF. In nucleotides, the CDR3 is TGCGCCAGCAGTGACCGGGACAGTGAGCTCTATAATTCACCCCTCCACTTT.

This rearrangement joins TRBV29-1 to TRBJ2-3; no reliable D call. The germline V and J ends were trimmed by 0 bases and 3 bases, with 7 bases remaining between them. Germline CDR1 is SQVTM and CDR2 is ANQGSEA. The CDR3 spans 13 residues. CDR3 bases: TGCAGCGTTGAAGATGCCCGGACAGATACGCAGTATTTT. Amino acids: CSVEDARTDTQYF.

This chain uses TRBV7-8 with TRBJ2-7, with 7 bases lining up with TRBD1. The CDR3 is made up of 14 amino acids. CDR1 is SGHVS, CDR2 FQNEAQ, per germline. Unmatched junction bases numbered 4, after V lost 5 bases and J lost 0 bases. The CDR3 region is CASSDRQGSYEQYF. The CDR3 DNA follows: TGTGCCAGCAGCGACCGACAGGGCTCCTACGAGCAGTACTTC.

The chain is built from TRBV6-5 and TRBJ2-7; no definite D call. The V end lost 2 bases, the J end lost 5 bases, and 7 bases lay between the germline ends. Germline values: CDR1 MNHEY, CDR2 SVGAGI. The CDR3 consists of 12 residues. The CDR3 spells CASSYRGNEQYF. CDR3 DNA: TGTGCCAGCAGTTACCGCGGAAACGAGCAGTACTTC.

The chain carries TRBV19 and TRBJ1-1; perhaps TRBD1 as D (5 bases). The V and J ends lost 4 bases and 4 bases respectively, with 10 bases between them. The length of the CDR3 is 13 residues. The germline CDR1 and CDR2 sequences are LNHDA and SQIVND (reference sequence). The CDR3 is CASSTTGGTEAFF. Here the CDR3 DNA reads TGTGCCAGTAGTACAACCGGGGGCACTGAAGCTTTCTTT.

J is TRBJ1-4 and V is TRBV4-1; 7 bases align to TRBD1. V lost 8 bases and J lost 1; bases outside the gene matches: 1. Looked up from germline, CDR1 is MGHRA and CDR2 is YSYEKL. The CDR3 covers 13 residues. CDR3 in DNA: TGCGCCAGCCAGGGGGTAACTAATGAAAAACTGTTTTTT. Protein sequence: CASQGVTNEKLFF.